These 28 T cell receptor beta chains were sequenced from one sample in a study of cytomegalovirus exposure and HLA in healthy donors. Sequencing was performed with immunoSEQ multiplex PCR; in TCRdb, only in-frame clones are kept and a portion is missing. The repertoire has approximately 76,000 clones, roughly 94% of them found once; the top ten carry less than 2.5%. The sample taken for sequencing was PBMCs. The receptors shown here come from a woman younger than 35 in good health and CMV-seronegative.

V and J are TRBV7-9 and TRBJ2-7; 9 bases agree with TRBD2. The CDR3 loop spans 16 amino acids. V was pared by 1 base and J by 3 bases, with 7 bases of the junction left unmatched. CDR1 is SEHNR, CDR2 FQNEAQ, per germline (reference sequence). The CDR3 loop reads CASSLVSSGKIYEQYF. For the CDR3, the DNA is TGTGCCAGCAGCTTAGTTTCTAGCGGGAAGATCTACGAGCAGTACTTC.

The CDR3 coding sequence is TGTGCCAGCAGCGTAGACGGGACAGGAAACACTGAAGCTTTCTTT. This encodes CASSVDGTGNTEAFF. This chain connects TRBV9 to TRBJ1-1; 8 positions match TRBD1. V was pared by 0 bases and J by 2 bases, with 3 bases of the junction left unmatched. In germline, CDR1 is SGDLS, CDR2 YYNGEE. This CDR3 has 15 residues.

CDR3 nucleotide sequence: TGTGCCAGCAGCTTTAAATTTGACACCGGGGAGCTGTTTTTT. Its protein product is CASSFKFDTGELFF. The rearrangement uses TRBV7-9 and TRBJ2-2; the D is unclear. CDR1 is SEHNR and CDR2 is FQNEAQ in the germline V gene (reference sequence). The V end lost 3 bases, the J end lost 3 bases, and 8 bases lay between the germline ends. This CDR3 region has 14 residues.

This chain joins TRBV10-3 and TRBJ2-3; TRBD1 aligns across 8 bases. This CDR3 has 15 residues. Trimming removed 2 bases from V and 4 bases from J; junction bases left unmatched: 5. Germline V lookup: CDR1 ENHRY, CDR2 SYGVKD. The DNA of the CDR3 is TGTGCCATCAGTGAGCCGTTGACAGGGGCAGATACGCAGTATTTT. Its protein is CAISEPLTGADTQYF.

This chain links TRBV29-1 with TRBJ1-1, with 11 bases aligning to TRBD1. The length of the CDR3 is 15 residues. CDR1 is SQVTM, CDR2 ANQGSEA, per germline. With V trimmed by 5 bases and J by 3 bases, 8 bases remained unmatched. CDR3 in amino acids: CSVLLGQGADTEAFF. Here the CDR3 DNA reads TGCAGCGTTTTACTTGGACAGGGGGCTGACACTGAAGCTTTCTTT.

The V gene is TRBV6-6, the J gene TRBJ2-7; D perhaps matches TRBD2 (5 bases). The CDR3 length is 13 residues. Trimming cost V 2 bases and J 3 bases, with 8 bases left between them. In germline, CDR1 is MNHNY, CDR2 SVGAGI (reference sequence). The CDR3 loop reads CASSYDYSYEQYF. CDR3 sequence (DNA): TGTGCCAGCAGTTACGACTATAGCTACGAGCAGTACTTC.

The V and J genes are TRBV9 and TRBJ1-1, with D perhaps matching TRBD1 (6 bases). Germline V lookup: CDR1 SGDLS, CDR2 YYNGEE. Trimming shortened V by 5 bases and J by 1 base, and 12 bases separated the two germline ends. The CDR3 is 14 amino acids. CDR3 nucleotides: TGTGCCAGCAGTAGGGGGTATGGGAACACTGAAGCTTTCTTT. The encoded protein is CASSRGYGNTEAFF.

This chain links TRBV9 with TRBJ2-5; 13 bases agree with TRBD2. The CDR3 has 16 residues. The ends lost 2 bases at V and 1 base at J; junction bases unmatched: 2. Germline loops: CDR1 SGDLS, CDR2 YYNGEE. This CDR3 is CASSVGLAGVQETQYF. The CDR3 nucleotides are TGTGCCAGCAGCGTCGGACTAGCGGGGGTCCAAGAGACCCAGTACTTC.

The gene calls are TRBV29-1 and TRBJ1-3; the D is unclear. Germline V gene data show CDR1 as SQVTM and CDR2 as ANQGSEA. The CDR3 is made up of 13 amino acids. Trimming pared 6 bases from V and 4 bases from J, leaving 13 bases between. The chain's CDR3 is CSVGKGTGNTIYF. Written as DNA, the CDR3 is TGCAGCGTCGGGAAAGGAACAGGAAACACCATATATTTT.

The rearrangement uses TRBV9 and TRBJ1-1; maybe TRBD1 (6 bases). The V and J ends lost 4 bases and 0 bases respectively, with 22 bases between them. Germline CDR1 SGDLS, CDR2 YYNGEE. CDR3 size: 18 residues. CDR3 protein: CASSMKRDTSLMNTEAFF. CDR3 sequence (DNA): TGTGCCAGCAGCATGAAGCGGGACACCTCATTGATGAACACTGAAGCTTTCTTT.

The gene calls are TRBV10-3 and TRBJ2-1; the match to TRBD2 covers 8 bases. The CDR3 extends over 15 amino acids. CDR1 and CDR2 (germline): ENHRY, SYGVKD. V lost 8 bases, J lost 6 bases, and 12 bases stayed unmatched. The CDR3 coding sequence is TGTGCCATCGGAGTGAGGGGGACTAGGTCCAATGAGCAGTTCTTC. This sequence encodes CAIGVRGTRSNEQFF.

The rearrangement uses TRBV6-5 and TRBJ2-1; TRBD2 aligns across 8 bases. Germline CDR1 and CDR2: MNHEY and SVGAGI. The CDR3 has 14 residues. V lost 10 bases and J lost 5; bases outside the gene matches: 10. In DNA form, the CDR3 reads TGTGCCAACACCAGGACTAGCTTCAACAATGAGCAGTTCTTC. Translated, it gives CANTRTSFNNEQFF.

As DNA, the CDR3 is TGTGCCAGCAGCTTCGGGACAGGGGCCTCCGAGCAGTACTTC. The encoded protein is CASSFGTGASEQYF. The chain links TRBV5-6 to TRBJ2-7; 10 bases agree with TRBD1. The V gene's germline CDR1 is SGHDT and CDR2 YYEEEE. CDR3 size: 14 residues. Unmatched junction bases numbered 5, after V lost 2 bases and J lost 6 bases.

The chain uses TRBV7-9 and TRBJ2-7; the match to TRBD2 covers 8 bases. Germline CDR1 reads SEHNR; CDR2 reads FQNEAQ (reference sequence). This CDR3 has 16 amino acids. The V and J ends lost 0 bases and 3 bases, in that order; junction bases with no gene match: 7. CDR3 sequence reads: CASSLAGEREYYEQYF. The CDR3 region has the DNA TGTGCCAGCAGCTTAGCGGGGGAGCGGGAGTACTACGAGCAGTACTTC.

The rearrangement joins TRBV19 to TRBJ2-4; the match to TRBD1 covers 9 bases. V was pared by 7 bases and J by 5 bases, with 6 bases of the junction left unmatched. CDR3 size: 14 residues. Germline assignment: CDR1 LNHDA and CDR2 SQIVND (reference sequence). This CDR3 is CASNTGGSENIQYF. The DNA of the CDR3 is TGTGCCAGTAATACAGGGGGCTCTGAAAACATTCAGTACTTC.

This clone has just one count. The chain recombines TRBV6-5 with TRBJ1-4, with 7 bases fitting TRBD1. Germline V gene lookup returns CDR1 MNHEY and CDR2 SVGAGI. V trimming: 10 bases; J trimming: 8 bases; junction bases outside the gene matches: 10. The CDR3 runs 13 residues. In DNA, the CDR3 is TGTGCCACCCAGGGGGGAGAAGTGGAAAAACTGTTTTTT. Amino acids: CATQGGEVEKLFF.

V and J are TRBV2 and TRBJ1-1; a possible D gene is TRBD1 (6 bases). The CDR3 runs 13 residues. V lost 8 bases and J lost 1, with 11 bases in between. Germline V CDR1 and CDR2: SNHLY, FYNNEI. In nucleotides, the CDR3 is TGTGCCAGCCGCCGGACAGAGAACACTGAAGCTTTCTTT. This sequence encodes CASRRTENTEAFF.

This rearrangement joins TRBV10-3 to TRBJ2-2; 11 bases agree with TRBD1. The CDR3 sequence is 14 residues long. V lost 10 bases and J lost 1; bases outside the gene matches: 2. Germline CDR1 is ENHRY and CDR2 is SYGVKD. The chain's CDR3 is CATDRGLNTGELFF. The CDR3 nucleotides read TGTGCCACGGACAGGGGGCTGAACACCGGGGAGCTGTTTTTT.

V gene TRBV19 combines with J gene TRBJ2-1; tentative D call: TRBD2 (6 bases). Germline CDR1 is LNHDA and CDR2 is SQIVND (reference sequence). The CDR3 covers 19 residues. V gave up 0 bases and J gave up 0 bases, with 18 bases separating them. Here the CDR3 reads CASSIDTSRGGSSYNEQFF. In DNA form, the CDR3 reads TGTGCCAGTAGTATAGATACGTCCCGGGGAGGATCCTCCTACAATGAGCAGTTCTTC.

The CDR3 loop reads CATNSAGPRTEAFF. CDR3 DNA sequence: TGTGCCACCAACTCCGCGGGCCCCCGCACTGAAGCTTTCTTT. This chain uses TRBV27 with TRBJ1-1; D call uncertain. CDR1 is MNHEY and CDR2 is SMNVEV in the germline V gene (reference sequence). Trimming left V 10 bases short and J 4 bases short, with 19 bases between. The CDR3 length is 14 residues.

V and J are TRBV4-1 and TRBJ2-5; D gene ambiguous. Germline-derived CDR1 and CDR2 are MGHRA and YSYEKL. CDR3 size: 13 residues. V lost 4 bases to trimming and J lost 5 bases, with 11 bases between them. CDR3 residues: CASSLTPRETQYF. The CDR3 nucleotides read TGCGCCAGCAGCCTAACCCCCAGGGAGACCCAGTACTTC.

The chain couples TRBV18 to TRBJ1-3, with D tentatively TRBD1 (5 bases). V lost 5 bases and J 0 bases, leaving 14 bases between the germline ends. This CDR3 is built from 16 residues. Germline V gene sequence: CDR1 KGHSH, CDR2 LQKENI. CDR3 sequence: CASSTKTDSSGNTIYF. In DNA, the CDR3 is TGTGCCAGCTCAACAAAGACAGACAGCTCTGGAAACACCATATATTTT.

The chain uses TRBV19 and TRBJ2-6; 8 bases fit TRBD2. V lost 3 bases, J lost 2 bases, and 9 bases stayed unmatched. This CDR3 region has 18 residues. The germline V gene has CDR1 LNHDA and CDR2 SQIVND (reference sequence). CDR3 region: CASSITSGTLTGANVLTF. DNA of the CDR3: TGTGCCAGTAGTATCACTAGCGGAACTCTAACTGGGGCCAACGTCCTGACTTTC.

The chain joins TRBV21-1 to TRBJ1-5; the table gives TRBD1 as D, unverified against the DNA. TRBV21-1 is shown as a pseudogene. The CDR3 runs to 14 residues. The CDR3 DNA is TGTGCCAGCAGCAAAGAGACAGGTTTATGGCCCCAGCATTTT. It encodes CASSKETGLWPQHF.

This chain's CDR3 is CATRMGGADTQYF. As DNA, the CDR3 is TGTGCCACCCGGATGGGCGGGGCAGATACGCAGTATTTT. The chain recombines TRBV19 with TRBJ2-3; weak D call: TRBD2 (6 bases). Germline V lookup: CDR1 LNHDA, CDR2 SQIVND (reference sequence). Trimming left V 10 bases short and J 4 bases short, with 15 bases between. The CDR3 length is 13 residues. The full variable domain, its missing parts supplied by reference TRBV19 and TRBJ2-3, is DGGITQSPKYLFRKEGQNVTLSCEQNLNHDAMYWYRQDPGQGLRLIYYSQIVNDFQKGDIAEGYSVSREKKESFPLTVTSAQKNPTAFYLCATRMGGADTQYFGPGTRLTVL.

The rearrangement links TRBV5-6 to TRBJ2-7, with 7 bases lining up with TRBD1. Trimming cost V 3 bases and J 6 bases; bases outside gene matches: 12. Germline CDR1 and CDR2: SGHDT and YYEEEE. The CDR3 spans 15 residues. The CDR3 loop is CASSSSTGRIVEQYF. The CDR3 DNA follows: TGTGCCAGCAGCTCCTCGACAGGGCGGATTGTCGAGCAGTACTTC.

The chain has TRBV6-5 and TRBJ2-7; 8 nucleotides match TRBD1. With 6 bases clipped from V and 6 bases from J, the junction kept 13 bases outside the gene matches. Germline V gives CDR1 MNHEY, CDR2 SVGAGI. The CDR3 sequence is 15 residues long. CDR3 sequence: CASRHGEDRVGEQYF. In DNA form, the CDR3 reads TGTGCCAGCAGGCACGGCGAGGACAGGGTGGGCGAGCAGTACTTC.

The CDR3 DNA follows: TGTGCCAGCAGCTTAGCCCTGGACAGTACTAGCACAGATACGCAGTATTTT. As protein: CASSLALDSTSTDTQYF. The rearrangement uses TRBV7-9 and TRBJ2-3, with D tentatively TRBD1 (6 bases). This CDR3 contains 17 residues. The germline V gene encodes CDR1 SEHNR and CDR2 FQNEAQ (reference sequence). V lost 0 bases and J lost 0, with 13 bases in between. The full variable domain, its missing parts supplied by reference TRBV7-9 and TRBJ2-3, is DTGVSQNPRHKITKRGQNVTFRCDPISEHNRLYWYRQTLGQGPEFLTYFQNEAQLEKSRLLSDRFSAERPKGSFSTLEIQRTEQGDSAMYLCASSLALDSTSTDTQYFGPGTRLTVL.